These 8 T cell receptor beta chains came from one sample sequenced in a study of OX40 agonist ivuxolimab in advanced cancers. TCRdb's copy holds only in-frame clones and misses some; the assay was immunoSEQ multiplex PCR. The profile shows tens of thousands of clones, just under 85% of them singletons. The sequencing used CD4+ or CD8+ T cells sorted from blood, collected in a trial of the OX40 agonist ivuxolimab. All receptors come from an adult with an advanced solid tumor such as melanoma, head and neck, liver or kidney cancer.

The chain joins TRBV7-9 to TRBJ2-1; D might be TRBD2 (8 bases). Germline lookup yields CDR1 SEHNR and CDR2 FQNEAQ (reference sequence). CDR3 length equals 17 residues. Deletions cut 5 bases from V and 9 bases from J, with 26 bases between. CDR3 bases: TGTGCCAGCAGCGACAGGGATGGTAGCGGGAAGCCGGGTGAGCAGTTCTTC. Translation: CASSDRDGSGKPGEQFF.

The chain combines TRBV5-1 with TRBJ1-3, with D unclear. Germline V gene sequence: CDR1 SGHRS, CDR2 YFSETQ. Deletions cut 1 base from V and 7 bases from J, with 12 bases between. This CDR3 comprises 14 residues. CDR3 nucleotide sequence: TGCGCCAGCAGCTTGCTGGGGAATTCGAACACCATATATTTT. Residues: CASSLLGNSNTIYF. The whole variable domain, remainder taken from reference TRBV5-1 and TRBJ1-3, is KAGVTQTPRYLIKTRGQQVTLSCSPISGHRSVSWYQQTPGQGLQFLFEYFSETQRNKGNFPGRFSGRQFSNSRSEMNVSTLELGDSALYLCASSLLGNSNTIYFGEGSWLTVV.

The CDR3 nucleotides read TGTGCCAGCTCACCTTACGGGTACGAGCAGTACTTC. Its translation: CASSPYGYEQYF. The chain combines TRBV18 with TRBJ2-7; D remains ambiguous. Trimming left V 3 bases short and J 4 bases short, with 7 bases between. The germline V gene has CDR1 KGHSH and CDR2 LQKENI. This CDR3 contains 12 residues.

The chain recombines TRBV2 with TRBJ2-3, with D tentatively TRBD1 or TRBD2 (5 bases each). Trimming cost V 6 bases and J 1 base, with 14 bases left between them. CDR1 SNHLY and CDR2 FYNNEI come from the germline V gene. The CDR3 sequence is 15 residues long. DNA for the CDR3: TGTGCCAGCAGGGGGCTCTGGCGGGGCACAGATACGCAGTATTTT. Translating it yields CASRGLWRGTDTQYF. Variable domain in full (rest from reference TRBV2 and TRBJ2-3): EPEVTQTPSHQVTQMGQEVILRCVPISNHLYFYWYRQILGQKVEFLVSFYNNEISEKSEIFDDQFSVERPDGSNFTLKIRSTKLEDSAMYFCASRGLWRGTDTQYFGPGTRLTVL.

This clone is a singleton in its sample. This chain links TRBV6-1 with TRBJ2-3; unclear D gene. CDR3 length: 15 amino acids. V gave up 2 bases and J gave up 1 base, with 10 bases separating them. Per the germline V gene, CDR1 is MNHNS and CDR2 is SASEGT. As DNA, the CDR3 is TGTGCCAGCAGTGAATTCGGGTTCGGCACAGATACGCAGTATTTT. This sequence encodes CASSEFGFGTDTQYF.

The rearrangement uses TRBV4-1 and TRBJ1-1; D gene uncertain. The V end was cut by 0 bases, the J end by 6 bases, with 11 bases between. Germline V gene lookup returns CDR1 MGHRA and CDR2 YSYEKL. The CDR3 spans 14 residues. The CDR3 coding sequence is TGCGCCAGCAGCCAAGATTTAGCTAGCCCTGAAGCTTTCTTT. As protein: CASSQDLASPEAFF.

This sequence joins TRBV7-9 and TRBJ2-5; the D is unclear. Trimming left V 4 bases short and J 5 bases short, with 8 bases between. The V gene's germline CDR1 is SEHNR and CDR2 FQNEAQ (reference sequence). This CDR3 is 12 amino acids long. CDR3 in DNA: TGTGCCAGCAGCTCCTTAAGTGAGACCCAGTACTTC. Residues: CASSSLSETQYF.

A single count supports this clone. The chain uses TRBV28 and TRBJ2-1; D perhaps matches TRBD1 (5 bases). CDR3 length equals 14 residues. Germline V lookup: CDR1 MDHEN, CDR2 SYDVKM. V lost 7 bases and J lost 4, with 14 bases in between. For the CDR3, the DNA is TGTGCCAGCATTCCGGTAGGGGATTACAATGAGCAGTTCTTC. It codes for CASIPVGDYNEQFF.